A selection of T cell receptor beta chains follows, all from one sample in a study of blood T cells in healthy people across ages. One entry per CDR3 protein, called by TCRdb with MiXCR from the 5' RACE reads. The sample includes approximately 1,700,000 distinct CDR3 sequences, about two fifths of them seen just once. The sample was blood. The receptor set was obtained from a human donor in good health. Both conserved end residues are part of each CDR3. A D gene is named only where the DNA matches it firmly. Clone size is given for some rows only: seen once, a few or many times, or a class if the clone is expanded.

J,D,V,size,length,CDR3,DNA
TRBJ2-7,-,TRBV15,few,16,CATSRRPGRVAHEQYF,TGTGCCACCAGCAGACGTCCCGGGCGGGTAGCCCACGAGCAGTACTTC
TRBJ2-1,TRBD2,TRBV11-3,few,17,CASSRQFYSGGVNEQFF,TGTGCCAGCAGCCGCCAATTTTACAGCGGGGGGGTCAATGAGCAGTTCTTC
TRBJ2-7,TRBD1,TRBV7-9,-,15,CASSRTGTGNDEQYF,TGTGCCAGCAGCCGGACCGGGACAGGGAACGACGAGCAGTACTTC
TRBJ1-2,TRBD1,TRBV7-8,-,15,CASLRGTAKNYGYTF,TGTGCCAGCTTGAGGGGGACAGCCAAGAACTATGGCTACACCTTC
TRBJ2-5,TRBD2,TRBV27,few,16,CASSSIAGAREETQYF,TGTGCCAGCAGTTCTATAGCGGGGGCCAGAGAAGAGACCCAGTACTTC
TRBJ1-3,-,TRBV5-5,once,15,CASSSIASSGNTIYF,TGTGCCAGCAGCTCTATAGCCTCCTCTGGAAACACCATATATTTT
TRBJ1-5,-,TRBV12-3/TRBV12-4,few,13,CASSFRKGQPQHF,TGTGCCAGCAGTTTTAGAAAGGGTCAGCCCCAGCATTTT
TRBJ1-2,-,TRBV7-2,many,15,CASSPRGLTTYGYTF,TGTGCCAGCAGCCCTAGGGGCCTGACCACCTATGGCTACACCTTC
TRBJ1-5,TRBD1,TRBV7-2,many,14,CASTPRQGNQPQHF,TGTGCCAGCACCCCTAGACAGGGGAATCAGCCCCAGCATTTT
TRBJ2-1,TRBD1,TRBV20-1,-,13,CSAQDRAVNEQFF,TGCAGTGCCCAGGACAGGGCGGTCAATGAGCAGTTCTTC
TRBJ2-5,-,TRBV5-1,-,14,CASSWESRKETQYF,TGCGCCAGCAGCTGGGAGAGCAGAAAGGAGACCCAGTACTTC
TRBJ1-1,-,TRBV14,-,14,CASSQRAGITEAFF,TGTGCCAGCAGCCAAAGAGCTGGGATCACTGAAGCTTTCTTT
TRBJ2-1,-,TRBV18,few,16,CASSQYLPGAGNEQFF,TGTGCCAGCTCACAATACCTCCCAGGGGCGGGGAATGAGCAGTTCTTC
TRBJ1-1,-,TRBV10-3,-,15,CAISRGLGKNTEAFF,TGTGCCATCAGTCGGGGATTGGGGAAGAACACTGAAGCTTTCTTT
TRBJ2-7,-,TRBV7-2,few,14,CASSLGHPAGEQYF,TGTGCCAGCAGCTTGGGACACCCAGCTGGCGAGCAGTACTTC
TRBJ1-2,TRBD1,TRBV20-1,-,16,CSATERGTGSGRGYTF,TGCAGTGCTACGGAACGGGGGACAGGGAGTGGTAGGGGCTACACCTTC
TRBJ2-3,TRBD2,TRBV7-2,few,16,CASSLLGRAGTDTQYF,TGTGCCAGCAGCTTATTAGGGAGGGCTGGCACAGATACGCAGTATTTT
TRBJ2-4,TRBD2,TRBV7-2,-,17,CASSRGGLVETKNIQYF,TGTGCCAGCAGCAGGGGTGGACTAGTGGAGACCAAAAACATTCAGTACTTC
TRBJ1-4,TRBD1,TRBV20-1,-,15,CSARDRRGLNEKLFF,TGCAGTGCTAGAGATCGGAGGGGGCTTAATGAAAAACTGTTTTTT
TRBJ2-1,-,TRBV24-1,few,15,CATSDLGTNYNEQFF,TGTGCCACCAGTGATTTGGGAACAAACTACAATGAGCAGTTCTTC
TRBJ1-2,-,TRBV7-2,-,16,CANLIVLMTGNYGYTF,TGTGCCAACCTAATTGTCCTGATGACGGGGAACTATGGCTACACCTTC
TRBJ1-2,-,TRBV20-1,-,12,CSTTGYNYGYTF,TGCAGTACTACAGGGTACAACTATGGCTACACCTTC
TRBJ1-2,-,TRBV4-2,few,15,CASSQDEGGYYGYTF,TGTGCCAGCAGCCAAGATGAGGGGGGGTACTATGGCTACACCTTC
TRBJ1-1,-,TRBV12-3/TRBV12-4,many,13,CASSFGSDTEAFF,TGTGCCAGCAGTTTTGGTTCGGACACTGAAGCTTTCTTT
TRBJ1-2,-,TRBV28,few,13,CASSSTDTYGYTF,TGTGCCAGCAGTTCGACAGACACTTATGGCTACACCTTC
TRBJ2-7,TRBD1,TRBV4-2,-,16,CASSQESDRATYEQYF,TGTGCCAGCAGCCAAGAGAGCGACAGGGCCACCTACGAGCAGTACTTC
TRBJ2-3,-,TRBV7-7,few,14,CASSPFRSTDTQYF,TGTGCTAGCAGCCCCTTCCGGAGCACAGATACGCAGTATTTT
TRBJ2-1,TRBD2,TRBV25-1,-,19,CACNRKSYGPGGAIIEQFF,TGTGCCTGCAACCGAAAGTCCTACGGTCCCGGGGGGGCAATTATTGAGCAGTTCTTC
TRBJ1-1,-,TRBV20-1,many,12,CSAGKGEREAFF,TGCAGTGCTGGAAAGGGGGAGAGAGAAGCTTTCTTT
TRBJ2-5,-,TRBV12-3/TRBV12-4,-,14,CASTVGVVGETQYF,TGTGCCAGCACAGTGGGGGTAGTTGGAGAGACCCAGTACTTC
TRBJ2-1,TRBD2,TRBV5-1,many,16,CASSLGASGGYNEQFF,TGTGCCAGCAGCTTAGGGGCTAGCGGGGGGTACAATGAGCAGTTCTTC
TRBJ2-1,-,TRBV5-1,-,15,CASSGREPYVDEQFF,TGCGCCAGCAGCGGTAGGGAACCCTACGTTGATGAGCAGTTCTTC
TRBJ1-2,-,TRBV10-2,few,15,CASSEGRERNYGYTF,TGCGCCAGCAGTGAGGGGCGGGAACGGAACTATGGCTACACCTTC
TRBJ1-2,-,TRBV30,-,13,CAWSVAGDLGYTF,TGTGCCTGGAGTGTGGCAGGGGATCTGGGCTACACCTTC
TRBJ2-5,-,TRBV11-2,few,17,CASSLSIGLEYQETQYF,TGTGCCAGCAGCTTATCCATCGGTCTTGAGTACCAAGAGACCCAGTACTTC
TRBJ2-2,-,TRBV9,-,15,CASSVGNGDTGELFF,TGTGCCAGCAGCGTAGGTAACGGGGACACCGGGGAGCTGTTTTTT
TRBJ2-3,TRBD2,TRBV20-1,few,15,CSARSSGASLDTQYF,TGCAGTGCTAGATCTAGCGGGGCATCTTTAGATACGCAGTATTTT
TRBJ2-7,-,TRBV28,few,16,CASSSPGSPSSYEQYF,TGTGCCAGCAGTTCACCTGGTAGTCCAAGCTCCTACGAGCAGTACTTC
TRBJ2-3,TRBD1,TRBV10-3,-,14,CAISPDRSTDTQYF,TGTGCCATCAGTCCGGACAGGAGCACAGATACGCAGTATTTT
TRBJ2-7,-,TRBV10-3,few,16,CAISETAAGHTYEQYF,TGTGCCATCAGTGAGACAGCGGCAGGGCATACCTACGAGCAGTACTTC
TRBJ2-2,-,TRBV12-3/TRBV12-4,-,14,CASSFRGHTGELFF,TGTGCCAGCAGTTTTAGGGGACACACCGGGGAGCTGTTTTTT
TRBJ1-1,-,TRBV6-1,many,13,CANRDSVDTEAFF,TGTGCCAACCGCGATTCCGTGGACACTGAAGCTTTCTTT
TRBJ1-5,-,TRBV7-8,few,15,CASSLWAGIDQPQHF,TGTGCCAGCAGCTTGTGGGCAGGGATCGATCAGCCCCAGCATTTT
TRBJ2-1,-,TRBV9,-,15,CASSVAGGRYNEQFF,TGTGCCAGCAGCGTAGCCGGCGGGCGCTACAATGAGCAGTTCTTC
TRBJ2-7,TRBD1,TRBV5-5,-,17,CASSLNPGTGDFCEQYF,TGTGCCAGCAGCTTGAACCCCGGGACAGGTGATTTTTGCGAGCAGTACTTC
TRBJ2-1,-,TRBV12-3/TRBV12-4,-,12,CASSFRDGEQFF,TGTGCCAGCAGTTTCCGGGACGGTGAGCAGTTCTTC
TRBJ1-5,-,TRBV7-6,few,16,CASSLLDSYSNQPQHF,TGTGCCAGCAGCTTATTGGACAGCTATAGCAATCAGCCCCAGCATTTT
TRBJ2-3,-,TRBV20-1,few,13,CSANGQYTDTQYF,TGCAGTGCTAATGGGCAGTACACAGATACGCAGTATTTT
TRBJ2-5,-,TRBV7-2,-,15,CASSLARLKQETQYF,TGTGCCAGCAGCTTAGCGAGACTTAAACAAGAGACCCAGTACTTC
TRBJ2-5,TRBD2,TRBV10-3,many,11,CASRGGETQYF,TGTGCCAGCCGGGGGGGTGAGACCCAGTACTTC
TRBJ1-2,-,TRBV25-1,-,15,CASSEFGRESYGYTF,TGTGCCAGCAGTGAATTCGGTCGGGAAAGCTATGGCTACACCTTC
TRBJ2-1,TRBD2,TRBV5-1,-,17,CASSPKPLAGDYNERFF,TGCGCCAGCAGCCCAAAACCTTTAGCGGGGGATTACAATGAGCGGTTCTTC